This T cell receptor beta chain was identified in a study of OX40 agonist ivuxolimab in advanced cancers. Losses at the gene ends were 6 bases for V and 2 bases for J; bases not matched to a gene: 20. Germline lookup yields CDR1 ENHRY and CDR2 SYGVKD. The CDR3 has 22 amino acids. TCRdb keeps only in-frame clones here, not all; method: immunoSEQ multiplex PCR. The data show 50,000 to 75,000 clones, around 86% seen once. The TCR comes from an adult with an advanced solid tumor such as melanoma, head and neck, liver or kidney cancer. Sequenced material: CD4+ or CD8+ T cells sorted from blood, taken in a trial of the OX40 agonist ivuxolimab. The chain uses TRBV10-3 and TRBJ2-3; 16 bases are a match to TRBD2. The CDR3 DNA sequence: TGTGCCATCAGCGCGGGACTAGCGGGAGGGCTGGGGCCGGAGGGCTACACAGATACGCAGTATTTT. It is translated as CAISAGLAGGLGPEGYTDTQYF.